This TCR beta chain was recovered during a study of blood T cells in healthy people across ages. Primers used in a second PCR of about 7 to 11 cycles were a sample-barcoded 5' primer and a J-beta primer mix. TCRdb used MiXCR to reprocess the 5' RACE reads, holding one entry per CDR3 protein. The data show hundreds of thousands of distinct CDR3 sequences, approximately 44% seen once. As regards this clonotype: Its antigen is not identified.

Overall study results and limits: Per million T cells, TCR beta diversity dropped about linearly as age rose. Diversity was higher, and naive CD4+ cells more numerous, in long-lived donors than in aged donors. No conclusive comparison of naive versus antigen-experienced cells was possible with unsorted PBMCs.

V shed 7 bases, J shed 7 bases, and the junction held 4 bases outside the gene matches. Germline loops: CDR1 MGHDK, CDR2 SYGVNS. CDR3 size: 13 residues. This receptor was obtained from a man in his fifties or sixties in good health. The V and J genes are TRBV25-1 and TRBJ2-2, with TRBD1 matching over 9 bases. The sequencing sample was made of blood. This chain's CDR3 is CASKQGANGELFF. The DNA for the CDR3 is TGTGCCAGCAAACAGGGGGCCAACGGGGAGCTGTTTTTT. Filled out from reference TRBV25-1 and TRBJ2-2, the complete variable domain reads EADIYQTPRYLVIGTGKKITLECSQTMGHDKMYWYQQDPGMELHLIHYSYGVNSTEKGDLSSESTVSRIRTEHFPLTLESARPSHTSQYLCASKQGANGELFFGEGSRLTVL.